The 25 T cell receptor beta chains given below trace back to one sample, sequenced in a study of cytomegalovirus exposure and HLA in healthy donors. The PCR contained 60 Vbeta and 13 Jbeta primers. TCRdb's table, derived via immunoSEQ multiplex PCR, lists solely in-frame clones and lacks some. The sample has around 150,000 clones; just under 65% are singletons. Sequenced input: PBMCs. These receptors all stem from a woman aged 60-75 years in good health and CMV-seropositive.

This clone showed up just once. V usage is TRBV6-5 and J usage is TRBJ1-6; no clear D gene. Germline-derived CDR1 and CDR2 are MNHEY and SVGAGI. The V and J ends lost 5 bases and 7 bases respectively, with 12 bases between them. The CDR3 is 14 amino acids. In nucleotides, the CDR3 is TGTGCCAGCAGTACCACTTCTTTGAATTCACCCCTCCACTTT. Translating it yields CASSTTSLNSPLHF.

In this sample, this clone turned up once. The rearrangement joins TRBV28 to TRBJ2-7; 11 nucleotides line up with TRBD1. CDR1 and CDR2 from the germline V gene are MDHEN and SYDVKM. With 6 bases clipped from V and 2 bases from J, the junction kept 0 bases outside the gene matches. This CDR3 is built from 13 residues. Here the CDR3 reads CASRGQGAYEQYF. DNA of the CDR3: TGTGCCAGCAGGGGACAGGGGGCCTACGAGCAGTACTTC.

CDR3 nucleotides: TGCAGCGTCCACGACTTATACTATGGCTACACCTTC. It codes for CSVHDLYYGYTF. This chain joins TRBV29-1 and TRBJ1-2; no clear D. CDR1 and CDR2 from the germline V gene are SQVTM and ANQGSEA. The germline V and J ends were trimmed by 6 bases and 3 bases, with 11 bases remaining between them. The CDR3 length is 12 residues.

The chain uses TRBV19 and TRBJ2-1, with a tentative D call TRBD2 (5 bases). V lost 0 bases and J lost 7, with 16 bases in between. This CDR3 spans 16 amino acids. Germline CDR1 and CDR2: LNHDA and SQIVND (reference sequence). This CDR3 is CASSIDPSSPVNEQFF. CDR3 nucleotide sequence: TGTGCCAGTAGTATAGATCCTAGCTCCCCGGTGAATGAGCAGTTCTTC.

The chain combines TRBV11-2 with TRBJ2-7, with unresolved D. Trimming removed 3 bases at V and 2 bases at J, with 14 bases between. This CDR3 region has 15 residues. Germline assignment: CDR1 SGHAT and CDR2 FQNNGV. CDR3 in amino acids: CASSLGLPSTYEQYF. CDR3 DNA: TGTGCCAGCAGCTTGGGCCTTCCGTCCACCTACGAGCAGTACTTC.

The CDR3 is CASSQDIAGESYEQYF. The CDR3 nucleotides read TGCGCCAGCAGCCAAGATATAGCGGGAGAGTCCTACGAGCAGTACTTC. The chain joins TRBV4-3 to TRBJ2-7; 9 bases are shared with TRBD2. Germline assignment: CDR1 LGHNA and CDR2 YSLEER. CDR3 length: 16 amino acids. Trimming took 0 bases from V and 1 from J; bases not matched to a gene: 4.

The V and J genes are TRBV4-3 and TRBJ2-1; 11 bases match TRBD1. Losses at the gene ends were 0 bases for V and 8 bases for J; bases not matched to a gene: 6. In germline, CDR1 is LGHNA, CDR2 YSLEER. This CDR3 has 16 amino acids. CDR3 nucleotides: TGCGCCAGCAGCCAAGATAGTAGGGACAGGGGGGATGAGCAGTTCTTC. Its protein is CASSQDSRDRGDEQFF.

The chain carries TRBV27 and TRBJ2-2, with TRBD1 as a possible D gene (6 bases). The V gene lost 3 bases and the J gene lost 3 bases, with 20 bases spanning the gap. The CDR3 runs to 18 residues. CDR1 MNHEY and CDR2 SMNVEV come from the germline V gene (reference sequence). In DNA form, the CDR3 reads TGTGCCAGCAGTTTGCGTCCCAGGGGCAGTGGGGACACCGGGGAGCTGTTTTTT. Residues: CASSLRPRGSGDTGELFF.

The chain combines TRBV28 with TRBJ2-5; D gene unclear. The CDR3 loop spans 13 amino acids. Germline V gene lookup returns CDR1 MDHEN and CDR2 SYDVKM. V dropped 2 bases and J dropped 4 bases, with 8 bases sitting between them. CDR3 sequence: CASSLPIGETQYF. CDR3 in DNA: TGTGCCAGCAGTTTACCCATCGGAGAGACCCAGTACTTC.

The chain employs TRBV28 and TRBJ1-5; D may be TRBD1 (6 bases). V dropped 11 bases and J dropped 1 base, with 15 bases sitting between them. This CDR3 has 14 residues. In germline, CDR1 is MDHEN, CDR2 SYDVKM. Here the CDR3 DNA reads TGTGCCGGATCCACAGGGAAGAGCAATCAGCCCCAGCATTTT. This codes for CAGSTGKSNQPQHF.

On this clone itself: Other DNA sequences in the same sample also yield this CDR3. The CDR3: CASSLSSGGSYNEQFF. Written as DNA, the CDR3 is TGTGCCAGCAGTTTATCAAGCGGGGGTTCCTACAATGAGCAGTTCTTC. The rearrangement links TRBV27 to TRBJ2-1; 8 bases align to TRBD2. The CDR3 contains 16 residues. Per germline, CDR1 MNHEY and CDR2 SMNVEV (reference sequence). V lost 0 bases to trimming and J lost 1 base; unmatched junction nucleotides: 2.

In its sample, this clone was seen a few times. The chain joins TRBV5-4 to TRBJ2-6; the D gene is possibly TRBD1 (6 bases). The CDR3 sequence is 16 residues long. Trimming shortened V by 2 bases and J by 0 bases, and 9 bases separated the two germline ends. Germline CDR1 reads SGHNT; CDR2 reads YYREEE (reference sequence). Written as DNA, the CDR3 is TGTGCCAGCAGCTTTTCAGGGGACTCTGGGGCCAACGTCCTGACTTTC. Translating it yields CASSFSGDSGANVLTF.

V gene TRBV11-2 combines with J gene TRBJ2-1, with TRBD1 matching over 8 bases. This CDR3 spans 15 amino acids. Germline CDR1 is SGHAT and CDR2 is FQNNGV. Unmatched junction bases numbered 5, after V lost 3 bases and J lost 4 bases. CDR3 in amino acids: CASSFRDRQYNEQFF. CDR3 coding DNA: TGTGCCAGCAGCTTCCGGGACAGGCAATACAATGAGCAGTTCTTC.

The rearrangement links TRBV7-9 to TRBJ2-1; D not resolved. V gave up 10 bases and J gave up 5 bases, with 9 bases separating them. Germline CDR1 and CDR2: SEHNR and FQNEAQ (reference sequence). The CDR3 has 11 residues. CDR3 bases: TGTGCCACCCACCGGGACAATGAGCAGTTCTTC. It is translated as CATHRDNEQFF.

The chain employs TRBV11-3 and TRBJ2-2, with D unresolved. CDR1 is SGHNT and CDR2 is YENEEA in the germline V gene. The ends were cut back, 0 bases at V and 6 bases at J, with 8 bases in the middle. The CDR3 runs to 14 residues. CDR3 sequence (DNA): TGTGCCAGCAGCTTAGAGGCCAACGCCGGGGAGCTGTTTTTT. Its translation: CASSLEANAGELFF.

This clone was seen more than once but under ten times. This chain connects TRBV7-3 to TRBJ2-2, with D perhaps TRBD2 (6 bases). The V gene's germline CDR1 is SGHTA and CDR2 FQGTGA. The V end lost 8 bases, the J end lost 0 bases, and 13 bases lay between the germline ends. The CDR3 has 15 residues. CDR3 loop: CASGIAVTNTGELFF. DNA of the CDR3: TGTGCCAGCGGTATAGCGGTCACGAACACCGGGGAGCTGTTTTTT.

A few counts support this clone. The rearrangement links TRBV14 to TRBJ1-2; D is perhaps TRBD1 (6 bases). Germline lookup yields CDR1 SGHDN and CDR2 FVKESK. The ends were cut back, 0 bases at V and 4 bases at J, with 12 bases in the middle. The CDR3 runs to 15 residues. The CDR3 DNA is TGTGCCAGCAGCCAAGAAGATTGGGACATCTATGGCTACACCTTC. Translation: CASSQEDWDIYGYTF.

The sample holds a few counts of this clone. This sequence joins TRBV27 and TRBJ2-1, with D possibly matching TRBD2 (5 bases). The CDR3 has 13 amino acids. Germline V gene sequence: CDR1 MNHEY, CDR2 SMNVEV (reference sequence). V was clipped by 0 bases and J by 10 bases, with 10 bases between them. CDR3 sequence reads: CASSLSAVLEQFF. For the CDR3, the DNA is TGTGCCAGCAGTTTATCAGCGGTTTTGGAGCAGTTCTTC.

The J gene is TRBJ2-3, the V gene TRBV27; D may be TRBD1 (5 bases). The CDR3 has 16 residues. Germline V lookup: CDR1 MNHEY, CDR2 SMNVEV (reference sequence). V shed 4 bases and J shed 0 bases, with 14 bases lying between them. DNA of the CDR3: TGTGCCAGCAGTTCCCTCAGGGTTAGGAGCACAGATACGCAGTATTTT. Encoded protein: CASSSLRVRSTDTQYF.

This clone was found once. The rearrangement joins TRBV18 to TRBJ1-1, with D possibly being TRBD1 (5 bases). This CDR3 is built from 14 residues. The germline gives CDR1 KGHSH, CDR2 LQKENI. The V end lost 5 bases, the J end lost 10 bases, and 20 bases lay between the germline ends. The DNA for the CDR3 is TGTGCCAGCTCAATCACAGCCAGGGAAGTTGGAGCTTTCTTT. Protein sequence: CASSITAREVGAFF.

The genes are TRBV27 and TRBJ2-3, with 16 bases aligning to TRBD2. The length of the CDR3 is 19 residues. The V gene end was trimmed by 0 bases and the J gene end by 7 bases; junction bases not matched to a gene: 10. Germline V lookup: CDR1 MNHEY, CDR2 SMNVEV (reference sequence). DNA of the CDR3: TGTGCCAGCAGTTTATCAGGGGCCGGGACTAGCGGGAGGGCCCATACGCAGTATTTT. This translates into CASSLSGAGTSGRAHTQYF.

The gene calls are TRBV18 and TRBJ2-5; 14 bases are shared with TRBD2. This CDR3 is 13 amino acids long. Germline V gene data show CDR1 as KGHSH and CDR2 as LQKENI. The trim removed 8 bases at V and 5 bases at J, leaving 1 base unmatched. CDR3 sequence: CASRLAGGETQYF. The CDR3 DNA follows: TGTGCCAGCCGACTAGCGGGAGGGGAGACCCAGTACTTC.

The chain employs TRBV5-1 and TRBJ2-1; TRBD2 matches 12 bases. The CDR3 spans 14 residues. Germline V CDR1 and CDR2: SGHRS, YFSETQ. V trimming: 7 bases; J trimming: 8 bases; junction bases outside the gene matches: 7. The DNA of the CDR3 is TGCGCCAGCTCGCTAGCGGGAGGGCCTTATGAGCAGTTCTTC. It specifies CASSLAGGPYEQFF.

This clone was detected only a few times. The chain uses TRBV6-5 and TRBJ1-2, with TRBD1 matching 8 bases. In germline, CDR1 is MNHEY, CDR2 SVGAGI. This CDR3 has 16 residues. Trimming took 4 bases from V and 6 from J; bases not matched to a gene: 13. The CDR3 coding sequence is TGTGCCAGCAGTTCATTTGCCAGGGGGCGCGGAGATGGCTACACCTTC. Amino acid sequence: CASSSFARGRGDGYTF.

The CDR3 region is CASSYSQQGTGELFF. CDR3 coding DNA: TGTGCCAGCAGTTACTCTCAACAGGGAACCGGGGAGCTGTTTTTT. The rearrangement uses TRBV6-5 and TRBJ2-2; D possibly corresponds to TRBD1 (6 bases). Germline CDR1 is MNHEY and CDR2 is SVGAGI. Trimming shortened V by 0 bases and J by 5 bases, and 10 bases separated the two germline ends. The CDR3 length is 15 residues.